This T cell receptor beta chain was captured in a study of shared clonotypes between healthy human individuals. Replicate PCRs for unsorted PBMC used approximately 320 ng DNA (approximately 30,000 T cell genomes). The assay was immunoSEQ multiplex PCR, and TCRdb's table has in-frame clones only and misses some. The sample consists of about half a million clones, 70% to 80% of them appearing once. This clone has only a few counts. Its antigen is not known. Participating donors were healthy, HIV-negative adults free of recent acute infections or vaccinations. Study outcomes and limitations: The low donor count limited represented genetic and exposure-history diversity.

The CDR3 is 13 residues long. Germline V gene sequence: CDR1 SGHDN, CDR2 FVKESK. V was clipped by 2 bases and J by 13 bases; unmatched bases: 7. This receptor was obtained from a woman aged 40 to 55 in good health. Some clones in this sample may be carry-over from other donors' samples. The chain couples TRBV14 to TRBJ2-1; 8 bases align to TRBD1. Sequencing used PBMCs. The DNA for the CDR3 is TGTGCCAGCAGCCAAACTCGACAGGGGAGACAGTTCTTC. Translated: CASSQTRQGRQFF.